These T cell receptor beta chains were read from a single sample in a study of blood T cell repertoires in COVID-19. The table came from immunoSEQ multiplex PCR; TCRdb's copy has only in-frame clones and leaves some out. Of approximately 170,000 clones in the sample, about 85% were seen once. The sequencing input was PBMCs or T cells enriched from blood (not recorded which). The origin of the receptors is a woman aged 45-60 years who had recovered from COVID-19. Each CDR3 is given with its conserved first and last residue. The order of the fields is D gene, clone size, CDR3 length, V gene, J gene, CDR3 DNA, CDR3 protein. The D gene is left open where the match is weak. The listing skips clone size in some rows; elsewhere it reads once, few, many or a size class.

d_call: .
clone_size: .
cdr3_length: 16
v_call: TRBV28
j_call: TRBJ1-2
cdr3_nt: TGTGCCAGCAGTTCCCCGAGACAGGACCTTAACTATGGCTACACCTTC
cdr3_aa: CASSSPRQDLNYGYTF

d_call: .
clone_size: .
cdr3_length: 16
v_call: TRBV27
j_call: TRBJ1-5
cdr3_nt: TGTGCCAGCAGTTTATCGGCGGGGAAGTTCAATCAGCCCCAGCATTTT
cdr3_aa: CASSLSAGKFNQPQHF

d_call: TRBD1
clone_size: .
cdr3_length: 16
v_call: TRBV4-3
j_call: TRBJ2-1
cdr3_nt: TGCGCCAGCAGCCAAGATTTGGGACAGAGATACAATGAGCAGTTCTTC
cdr3_aa: CASSQDLGQRYNEQFF

d_call: TRBD1
clone_size: .
cdr3_length: 15
v_call: TRBV7-7
j_call: TRBJ2-2
cdr3_nt: TGTGCTAGCAGCTCCCGGGACAGGGGGGCCGGGGAGCTGTTTTTT
cdr3_aa: CASSSRDRGAGELFF

d_call: TRBD1
clone_size: .
cdr3_length: 14
v_call: TRBV27
j_call: TRBJ1-5
cdr3_nt: TGTGCCAGCAGACCGACAGGGTGGGATCAGCCCCAGCATTTT
cdr3_aa: CASRPTGWDQPQHF

d_call: .
clone_size: .
cdr3_length: 17
v_call: TRBV5-4
j_call: TRBJ2-1
cdr3_nt: TGTGCCAGCAGCTCCGAGGGGGGGAGGGCCCAGTGGAATGAGCAGTTCTTC
cdr3_aa: CASSSEGGRAQWNEQFF

d_call: TRBD1
clone_size: once
cdr3_length: 16
v_call: TRBV5-6
j_call: TRBJ1-3
cdr3_nt: TGTGCCAGCAGCTACGGGACAGGCGCCTCTGGAAACACCATATATTTT
cdr3_aa: CASSYGTGASGNTIYF

d_call: TRBD2
clone_size: .
cdr3_length: 15
v_call: TRBV2
j_call: TRBJ2-2
cdr3_nt: TGTGCCAGCAGTCGACTAGCGGGAAACGTCGGGGAGCTGTTTTTT
cdr3_aa: CASSRLAGNVGELFF

d_call: TRBD1
clone_size: .
cdr3_length: 14
v_call: TRBV7-2
j_call: TRBJ1-1
cdr3_nt: TGTGCCAGCAGCTTGCTCCAGGGGGCGGCTGAAGCTTTCTTT
cdr3_aa: CASSLLQGAAEAFF

d_call: TRBD2
clone_size: .
cdr3_length: 15
v_call: TRBV19
j_call: TRBJ2-1
cdr3_nt: TGTGCCAGTAGTATCGGGGCGGGAGGGTACAATGAGCAGTTCTTC
cdr3_aa: CASSIGAGGYNEQFF

d_call: .
clone_size: few
cdr3_length: 14
v_call: TRBV4-3
j_call: TRBJ2-5
cdr3_nt: TGCGCCAGCAGCCAAGTAGCAGGAGAGGGGACCCAGTACTTC
cdr3_aa: CASSQVAGEGTQYF

d_call: TRBD1
clone_size: many
cdr3_length: 14
v_call: TRBV10-1
j_call: TRBJ1-6
cdr3_nt: TGCGCCAGCAGGCAAACAGGGGAGAAGTCACCCCTCCACTTT
cdr3_aa: CASRQTGEKSPLHF

d_call: TRBD1
clone_size: few
cdr3_length: 16
v_call: TRBV28
j_call: TRBJ1-5
cdr3_nt: TGTGCCAGCAGCTCAACAGGGGGTCGGAGCAATCAGCCCCAGCATTTT
cdr3_aa: CASSSTGGRSNQPQHF

d_call: TRBD1
clone_size: .
cdr3_length: 15
v_call: TRBV2
j_call: TRBJ2-7
cdr3_nt: TGTGCCAGGGCCCAGGGACAGGGGGCGCTCATTGCTCTGTACTTC
cdr3_aa: CARAQGQGALIALYF

d_call: .
clone_size: .
cdr3_length: 15
v_call: TRBV4-1
j_call: TRBJ1-2
cdr3_nt: TGCGCCAGCAGTCCAAGCCCGGCGGCCGACTATGGCTACACCTTC
cdr3_aa: CASSPSPAADYGYTF

d_call: TRBD2
clone_size: .
cdr3_length: 15
v_call: TRBV28
j_call: TRBJ2-1
cdr3_nt: TGTGCCAGCAGTTTAGCCGGGACTAGCACCCATGAGCAGTTCTTC
cdr3_aa: CASSLAGTSTHEQFF

d_call: .
clone_size: .
cdr3_length: 16
v_call: TRBV4-3
j_call: TRBJ2-1
cdr3_nt: TGCGCCAGCAGCCAAGGAGTTAATCCAGGGTATGATGAGCAGTTCTTC
cdr3_aa: CASSQGVNPGYDEQFF

d_call: TRBD2
clone_size: .
cdr3_length: 15
v_call: TRBV2
j_call: TRBJ2-5
cdr3_nt: TGTGCCAGCAGTGATGGGGGGGGAAGAGAAGAGACCCAGTACTTC
cdr3_aa: CASSDGGGREETQYF

d_call: TRBD2
clone_size: .
cdr3_length: 15
v_call: TRBV3-1/TRBV3-2
j_call: TRBJ2-5
cdr3_nt: TGTGCCAGCAGCCATTTAGCGGGGGTGCAAGAGACCCAGTACTTC
cdr3_aa: CASSHLAGVQETQYF

d_call: .
clone_size: .
cdr3_length: 14
v_call: TRBV6-1
j_call: TRBJ1-1
cdr3_nt: TGTGCCACTAATAATCTTTACGGACGGGGTGAAGCTTTCTTT
cdr3_aa: CATNNLYGRGEAFF

d_call: TRBD1
clone_size: .
cdr3_length: 15
v_call: TRBV24-1
j_call: TRBJ2-1
cdr3_nt: TGTGCCACCAGCCCGGGACAGGGTCCTTCCTATGAGCAGTTCTTC
cdr3_aa: CATSPGQGPSYEQFF

d_call: .
clone_size: .
cdr3_length: 13
v_call: TRBV19
j_call: TRBJ1-6
cdr3_nt: TGTGCCAGTAGAGACAGCAATAATTCACCCCTCCACTTT
cdr3_aa: CASRDSNNSPLHF

d_call: .
clone_size: once
cdr3_length: 13
v_call: TRBV2
j_call: TRBJ2-3
cdr3_nt: TGTGCCAGACGACTCACTAGCACAGATACGCAGTATTTT
cdr3_aa: CARRLTSTDTQYF

d_call: .
clone_size: .
cdr3_length: 16
v_call: TRBV4-2
j_call: TRBJ1-5
cdr3_nt: TGTGCCAGCAGCCAAGAATGGCAGGGACTCAATCAGCCCCAGCATTTT
cdr3_aa: CASSQEWQGLNQPQHF

d_call: .
clone_size: .
cdr3_length: 16
v_call: TRBV18
j_call: TRBJ2-2
cdr3_nt: TGTGCCAGCTCACCCGGGGGAATAATGAACACCGGGGAGCTGTTTTTT
cdr3_aa: CASSPGGIMNTGELFF

d_call: .
clone_size: .
cdr3_length: 16
v_call: TRBV2
j_call: TRBJ1-5
cdr3_nt: TGTGCCAGCAGTGCTTACAGCAGAGCCGGCAATCAGCCCCAGCATTTT
cdr3_aa: CASSAYSRAGNQPQHF

d_call: TRBD1
clone_size: .
cdr3_length: 13
v_call: TRBV29-1
j_call: TRBJ1-1
cdr3_nt: TGCAGCGGCTGGGACAGGGGGGCGACTGAAGCTTTCTTT
cdr3_aa: CSGWDRGATEAFF

d_call: TRBD2
clone_size: once
cdr3_length: 16
v_call: TRBV6-1
j_call: TRBJ2-3
cdr3_nt: TGTGCCAGCAGTGGGCGGCTAGCGGCACGCACAGATACGCAGTATTTT
cdr3_aa: CASSGRLAARTDTQYF

d_call: TRBD1
clone_size: .
cdr3_length: 14
v_call: TRBV2
j_call: TRBJ1-4
cdr3_nt: TGTGCCAGCAGTGAACGCAGGGGGCAGGAAAAACTGTTTTTT
cdr3_aa: CASSERRGQEKLFF

d_call: .
clone_size: .
cdr3_length: 16
v_call: TRBV7-2
j_call: TRBJ2-7
cdr3_nt: TGTGCCAGCAGTCCGGACGGAGGAGGGAGCTCCTACGAGCAGTACTTC
cdr3_aa: CASSPDGGGSSYEQYF

d_call: TRBD2
clone_size: .
cdr3_length: 14
v_call: TRBV27
j_call: TRBJ2-3
cdr3_nt: TGTGCCAGAGATTCAGGAGTGGGAGGGGACGGTAAGTATTTT
cdr3_aa: CARDSGVGGDGKYF

d_call: .
clone_size: .
cdr3_length: 14
v_call: TRBV11-1
j_call: TRBJ2-3
cdr3_nt: TGTGCCAGCAGCTTGCGGACTAGCACAGATACGCAGTATTTT
cdr3_aa: CASSLRTSTDTQYF

d_call: TRBD1
clone_size: .
cdr3_length: 15
v_call: TRBV19
j_call: TRBJ1-6
cdr3_nt: TGTGCCAGTAGTCCAGGACAGGGAGTAGCTTCACCCCTCCACTTT
cdr3_aa: CASSPGQGVASPLHF